The rows below give T cell receptor beta chains drawn from one sample of a study of tumor and adjacent non-tumor tissue in lung cancer. Each CDR3 protein gets one entry after TCRdb re-called the multiplex PCR reads with MiXCR. In the table there are 65,000 to 85,000 distinct CDR3 sequences, around 82% of which are singletons. The sequencing sample was made of distant non-tumor lung tissue. The receptors were sampled from a man in his fifties or sixties with non-small cell lung cancer. CDR3s include the opening cysteine and the closing phenylalanine or tryptophan. Each record gives: J gene, D gene, V gene, clone size, CDR3 DNA, CDR3 protein. The D gene is left open where the match is weak. The size entry is marked missing in some rows and otherwise reads once, few, many or a size class.

J: TRBJ2-7
D: TRBD1
V: TRBV29-1
size: .
DNA: TGCAGCGTTCCCCGGGGACAGGGGAGCGAGCAGAACTTC
CDR3: CSVPRGQGSEQNF

J: TRBJ1-2
D: .
V: TRBV6-5
size: .
DNA: TGTGCCGTCCTCGGGAACTATGGCTACACCTTC
CDR3: CAVLGNYGYTF

J: TRBJ2-2
D: .
V: TRBV5-5
size: .
DNA: TGTGCCAGCACCATGACTAATGCGAACACCTGGGAGCTGTTTTTT
CDR3: CASTMTNANTWELFF

J: TRBJ2-1
D: TRBD1
V: TRBV20-1
size: .
DNA: TGCAGTGATAGGGGGCTGAACAATGAGCAGTTCTTC
CDR3: CSDRGLNNEQFF

J: TRBJ1-2
D: TRBD1
V: TRBV6-5
size: .
DNA: TGTGCCAGCAATTATCAGGGGGGGACGTATGGCTACACCTTC
CDR3: CASNYQGGTYGYTF

J: TRBJ2-7
D: .
V: TRBV20-1
size: .
DNA: TGCAGTACGGAGTGGACGGGTCCCTTACCTCGGTCCTACGAGCAGTACTTC
CDR3: CSTEWTGPLPRSYEQYF

J: TRBJ2-6
D: TRBD2
V: TRBV10-3
size: once
DNA: TGTGCCATCAGTGAACATGGAACTAACGGGGGGGACTCTGGGGCCAACGTCCTGACTTTC
CDR3: CAISEHGTNGGDSGANVLTF

J: TRBJ2-3
D: TRBD2
V: TRBV6-2/TRBV6-3
size: once
DNA: TGTGACAGCAGCTCCCTTCAGGCGGGAGCAACAGATACGCAGTATTTT
CDR3: CDSSSLQAGATDTQYF

J: TRBJ2-1
D: TRBD2
V: TRBV5-4
size: .
DNA: TGTGCCAGCGGGAGGGCTGGGTCCTATAATGAACAGTTCTTC
CDR3: CASGRAGSYNEQFF

J: TRBJ1-5
D: .
V: TRBV28
size: .
DNA: TGTGCCAGCAGTCCGGCCGTGGGGGGTCGAAACCAGCCCCAGCATTTT
CDR3: CASSPAVGGRNQPQHF

J: TRBJ2-3
D: .
V: TRBV5-5
size: once
DNA: TGTGCCAGCAGCTCCTTATCGACTCGAAGCACAGATACGCAGTATTTT
CDR3: CASSSLSTRSTDTQYF

J: TRBJ2-1
D: .
V: TRBV2
size: .
DNA: TGTGCCAGCAATGAATGGACAGTATACAATGAGCAGTTCTTC
CDR3: CASNEWTVYNEQFF

J: TRBJ1-1
D: .
V: TRBV29-1
size: .
DNA: TGCAGCGTTAAATCGGTCTACAAGGATATCACTGAAGCTTTCTTT
CDR3: CSVKSVYKDITEAFF

J: TRBJ2-6
D: .
V: TRBV6-1
size: .
DNA: TGCACCTGCAGTGACAACTCTGGGGCCAACGCCCTGACTTTC
CDR3: CTCSDNSGANALTF

J: TRBJ1-2
D: .
V: TRBV20-1
size: many
DNA: TGCAGTGCTAGGGGAGATGGCTACACCTTC
CDR3: CSARGDGYTF

J: TRBJ2-6
D: .
V: TRBV29-1
size: .
DNA: TGCAGCGTTGTCCCCGTTGTAGACATCGGGGACTCTGGGGCCAACGTCCTGACTTTC
CDR3: CSVVPVVDIGDSGANVLTF

J: TRBJ2-5
D: TRBD2
V: TRBV29-1
size: .
DNA: TGCAGCGTTGTTCTAACGGGAGGATTGGGAGAGGCCCAGTACTTC
CDR3: CSVVLTGGLGEAQYF

J: TRBJ2-1
D: .
V: TRBV11-2
size: .
DNA: TGTGTCAGCACCCCTATCACAAGCTCCTACAATGAGCAGTTCTTC
CDR3: CVSTPITSSYNEQFF

J: TRBJ2-1
D: TRBD2
V: TRBV5-4
size: once
DNA: TGTGCCAGCAGCTTGGAGATGGGCCGGGACTATCAAACTAATGAGCAGCTCTTC
CDR3: CASSLEMGRDYQTNEQLF

J: TRBJ2-7
D: .
V: TRBV12-3/TRBV12-4
size: .
DNA: TGTGCCAGCAGTTTGTACTCAGTGCTGGGGTCTTACGAGCAGTACTTC
CDR3: CASSLYSVLGSYEQYF

J: TRBJ2-1
D: TRBD2
V: TRBV10-2
size: .
DNA: TGTGCCAGCAGTGACTCGGAGAGGGAGGGTAATGAGCAGTTCTTC
CDR3: CASSDSEREGNEQFF

J: TRBJ1-5
D: .
V: TRBV29-1
size: .
DNA: TGCAGCAATGCTCCAGGGCGAGATCAGCACCAGCATTTT
CDR3: CSNAPGRDQHQHF

J: TRBJ2-1
D: TRBD1
V: TRBV5-6
size: .
DNA: TGTGCCATCAGCTCTGAGGGACAGGGGGCCTGGAATGAGCAGTTCTTC
CDR3: CAISSEGQGAWNEQFF

J: TRBJ1-1
D: .
V: TRBV6-5
size: .
DNA: TGTGCCAGTAGTTCCGAGCCCCGCGGGTCCGAAGCTTTCTTT
CDR3: CASSSEPRGSEAFF

J: TRBJ2-5
D: TRBD2
V: TRBV14
size: .
DNA: TGCGCCAGCAGCCGCTGGACTAGCGTGAGGCAAGAGTCCCAGTACTTC
CDR3: CASSRWTSVRQESQYF

J: TRBJ2-1
D: TRBD1
V: TRBV5-1
size: many
DNA: TGCGCCAGCAGCCCGGGGACAGGGGGGAAAGATGAGCAGTTCTTC
CDR3: CASSPGTGGKDEQFF